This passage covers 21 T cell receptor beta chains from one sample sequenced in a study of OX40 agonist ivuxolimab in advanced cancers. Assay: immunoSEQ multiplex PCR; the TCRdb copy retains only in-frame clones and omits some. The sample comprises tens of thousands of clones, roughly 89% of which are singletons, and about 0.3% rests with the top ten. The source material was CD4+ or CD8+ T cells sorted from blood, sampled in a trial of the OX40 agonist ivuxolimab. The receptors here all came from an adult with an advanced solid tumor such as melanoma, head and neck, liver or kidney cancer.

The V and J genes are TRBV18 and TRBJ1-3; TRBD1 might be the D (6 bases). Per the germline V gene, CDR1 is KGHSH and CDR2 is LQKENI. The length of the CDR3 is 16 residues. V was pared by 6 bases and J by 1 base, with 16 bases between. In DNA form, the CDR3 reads TGTGCCAGCTCCCCGGGAGTGGGGGCTTCTGGAAACACCATATATTTT. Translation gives CASSPGVGASGNTIYF.

CDR3 protein: CASQPGFNEQFF. CDR3 sequence (DNA): TGTGCCTCCCAGCCAGGGTTCAATGAGCAGTTCTTC. This chain links TRBV2 with TRBJ2-1, with D maybe TRBD1 (5 bases). The CDR3 is made up of 12 amino acids. CDR1 and CDR2 (germline): SNHLY, FYNNEI. Trimming removed 11 bases from V and 6 bases from J, with 14 bases in between. Full variable domain (missing parts from reference TRBV2 and TRBJ2-1): EPEVTQTPSHQVTQMGQEVILRCVPISNHLYFYWYRQILGQKVEFLVSFYNNEISEKSEIFDDQFSVERPDGSNFTLKIRSTKLEDSAMYFCASQPGFNEQFFGPGTRLTVL.

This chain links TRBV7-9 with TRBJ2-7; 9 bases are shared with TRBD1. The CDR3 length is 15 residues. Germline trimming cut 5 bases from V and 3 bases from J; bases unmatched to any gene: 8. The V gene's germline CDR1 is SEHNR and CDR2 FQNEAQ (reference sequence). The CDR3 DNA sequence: TGTGCCAGCAGCCTCGACAGGGGGTTTATCTACGAGCAGTACTTC. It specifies CASSLDRGFIYEQYF. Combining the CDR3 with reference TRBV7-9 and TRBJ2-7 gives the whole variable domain DTGVSQNPRHKITKRGQNVTFRCDPISEHNRLYWYRQTLGQGPEFLTYFQNEAQLEKSRLLSDRFSAERPKGSFSTLEIQRTEQGDSAMYLCASSLDRGFIYEQYFGPGTRLTVT.

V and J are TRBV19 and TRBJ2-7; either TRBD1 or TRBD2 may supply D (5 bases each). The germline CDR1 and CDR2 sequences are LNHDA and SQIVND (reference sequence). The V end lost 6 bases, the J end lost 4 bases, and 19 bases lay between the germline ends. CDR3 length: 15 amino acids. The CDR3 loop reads CASSPTGTVFYEQYF. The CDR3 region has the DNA TGTGCCAGTAGCCCCACCGGGACGGTTTTTTACGAGCAGTACTTC.

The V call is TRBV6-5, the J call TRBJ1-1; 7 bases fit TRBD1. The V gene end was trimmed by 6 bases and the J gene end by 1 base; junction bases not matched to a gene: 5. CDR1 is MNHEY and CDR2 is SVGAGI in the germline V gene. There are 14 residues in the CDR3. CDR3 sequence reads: CASRAGTENTEAFF. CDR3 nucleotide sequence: TGTGCCAGCAGAGCCGGGACAGAGAACACTGAAGCTTTCTTT.

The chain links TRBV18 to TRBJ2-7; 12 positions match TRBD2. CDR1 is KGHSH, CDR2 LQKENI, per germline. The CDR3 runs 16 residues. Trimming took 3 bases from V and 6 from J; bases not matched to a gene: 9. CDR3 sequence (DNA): TGTGCCAGCTCACCCTCGACTAGCGGGAGCTACGGCGAGCAGTACTTC. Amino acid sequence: CASSPSTSGSYGEQYF.

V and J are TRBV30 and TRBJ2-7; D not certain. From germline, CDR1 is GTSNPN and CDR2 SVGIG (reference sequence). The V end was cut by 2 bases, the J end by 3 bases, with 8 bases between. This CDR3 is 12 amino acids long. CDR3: CAWSQGNYEQYF. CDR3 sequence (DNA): TGTGCCTGGAGTCAAGGGAACTACGAGCAGTACTTC.

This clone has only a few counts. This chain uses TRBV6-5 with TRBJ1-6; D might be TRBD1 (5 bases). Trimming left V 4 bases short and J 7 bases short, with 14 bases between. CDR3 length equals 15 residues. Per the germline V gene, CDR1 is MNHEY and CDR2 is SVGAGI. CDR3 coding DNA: TGTGCCAGCAGTTCAACCGGGACGGGGAATTCACCCCTCCACTTT. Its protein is CASSSTGTGNSPLHF.

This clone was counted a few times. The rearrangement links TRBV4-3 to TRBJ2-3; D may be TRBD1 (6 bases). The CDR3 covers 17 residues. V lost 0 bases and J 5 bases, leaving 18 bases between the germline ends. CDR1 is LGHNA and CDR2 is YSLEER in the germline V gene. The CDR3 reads CASSQEPTPGAGDTQYF. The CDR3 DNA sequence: TGCGCCAGCAGCCAAGAGCCGACCCCAGGGGCCGGAGATACGCAGTATTTT.

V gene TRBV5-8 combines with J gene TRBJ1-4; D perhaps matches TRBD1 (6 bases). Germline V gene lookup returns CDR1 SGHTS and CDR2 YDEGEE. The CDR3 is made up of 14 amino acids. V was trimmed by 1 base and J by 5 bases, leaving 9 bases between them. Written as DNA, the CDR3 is TGTGCCAGCAGCTTGAGAGGGGGGAATGAAAAACTGTTTTTT. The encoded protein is CASSLRGGNEKLFF.

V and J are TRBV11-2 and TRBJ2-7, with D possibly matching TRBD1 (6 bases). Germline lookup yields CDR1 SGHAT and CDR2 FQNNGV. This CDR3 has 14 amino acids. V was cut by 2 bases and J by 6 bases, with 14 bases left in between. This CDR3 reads CASSLTGSTSEQYF. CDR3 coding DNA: TGTGCCAGCAGCTTAACAGGGTCTACTAGCGAGCAGTACTTC.

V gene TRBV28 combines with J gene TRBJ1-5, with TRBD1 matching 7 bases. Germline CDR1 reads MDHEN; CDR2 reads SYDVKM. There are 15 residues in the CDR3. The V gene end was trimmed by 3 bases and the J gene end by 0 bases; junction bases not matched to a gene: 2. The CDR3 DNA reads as TGTGCCAGCAGTTTGGCAGGGGGTAGCAATCAGCCCCAGCATTTT. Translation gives CASSLAGGSNQPQHF.

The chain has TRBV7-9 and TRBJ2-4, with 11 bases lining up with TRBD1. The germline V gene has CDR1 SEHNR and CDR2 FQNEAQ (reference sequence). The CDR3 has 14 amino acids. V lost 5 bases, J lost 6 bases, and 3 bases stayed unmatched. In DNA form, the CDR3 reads TGTGCCAGCAGCGTAGGACAGGGGGCAAACATTCAGTACTTC. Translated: CASSVGQGANIQYF.

The CDR3 sequence: CASSLGAGTSVQGEQYF. CDR3 nucleotide sequence: TGTGCCAGCAGTTTAGGAGCCGGGACTAGCGTCCAAGGGGAGCAGTACTTC. The V call is TRBV27, the J call TRBJ2-7, with 10 positions matching TRBD2. Germline trimming cut 2 bases from V and 7 bases from J; bases unmatched to any gene: 14. CDR3 size: 17 residues. Germline V gives CDR1 MNHEY, CDR2 SMNVEV (reference sequence).

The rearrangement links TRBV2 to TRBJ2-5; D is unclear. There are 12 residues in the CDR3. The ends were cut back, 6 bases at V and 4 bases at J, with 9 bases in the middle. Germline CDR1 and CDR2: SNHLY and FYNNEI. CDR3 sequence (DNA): TGTGCCAGCAGGGACGACCCAGAGACCCAGTACTTC. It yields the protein CASRDDPETQYF.

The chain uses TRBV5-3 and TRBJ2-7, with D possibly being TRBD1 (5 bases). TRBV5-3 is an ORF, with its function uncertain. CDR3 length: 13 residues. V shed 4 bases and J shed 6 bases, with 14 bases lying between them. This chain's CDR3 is CARSVDSAPEQYF. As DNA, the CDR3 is TGTGCCAGAAGCGTTGACAGTGCCCCCGAGCAGTACTTC.

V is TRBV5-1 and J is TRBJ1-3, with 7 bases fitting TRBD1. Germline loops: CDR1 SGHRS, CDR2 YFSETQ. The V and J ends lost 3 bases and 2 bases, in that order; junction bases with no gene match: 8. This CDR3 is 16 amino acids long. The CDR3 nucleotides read TGCGCCAGCAGCTCTTATACGACAGGGACTGGAAACACCATATATTTT. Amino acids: CASSSYTTGTGNTIYF.

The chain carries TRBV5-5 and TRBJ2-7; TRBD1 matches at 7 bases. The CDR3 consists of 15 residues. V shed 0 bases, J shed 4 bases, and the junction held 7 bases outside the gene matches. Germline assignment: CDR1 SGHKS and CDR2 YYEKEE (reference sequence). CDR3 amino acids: CASSLVPTGEYEQYF. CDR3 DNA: TGTGCCAGCAGCTTGGTACCCACAGGGGAGTACGAGCAGTACTTC. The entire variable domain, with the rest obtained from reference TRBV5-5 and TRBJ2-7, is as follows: DAGVTQSPTHLIKTRGQQVTLRCSPISGHKSVSWYQQVLGQGPQFIFQYYEKEERGRGNFPDRFSARQFPNYSSELNVNALLLGDSALYLCASSLVPTGEYEQYFGPGTRLTVT.

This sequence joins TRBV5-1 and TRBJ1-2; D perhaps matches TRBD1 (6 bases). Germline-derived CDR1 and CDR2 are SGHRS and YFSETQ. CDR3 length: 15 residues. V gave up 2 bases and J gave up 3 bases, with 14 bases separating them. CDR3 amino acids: CASSLQGRSDYGYTF. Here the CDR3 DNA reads TGCGCCAGCAGCTTACAGGGCCGTTCAGACTATGGCTACACCTTC. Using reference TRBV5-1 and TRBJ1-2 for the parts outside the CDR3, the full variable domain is KAGVTQTPRYLIKTRGQQVTLSCSPISGHRSVSWYQQTPGQGLQFLFEYFSETQRNKGNFPGRFSGRQFSNSRSEMNVSTLELGDSALYLCASSLQGRSDYGYTFGSGTRLTVV.

The CDR3 reads CASSPLNTEAFF. DNA of the CDR3: TGTGCCAGCAGTCCCCTTAACACTGAAGCTTTCTTT. The chain uses TRBV28 and TRBJ1-1; D is uncertain. With 5 bases removed from V and 2 bases from J, the gap between germline ends came to 6 bases. Germline V CDR1 and CDR2: MDHEN, SYDVKM. CDR3 length: 12 amino acids.

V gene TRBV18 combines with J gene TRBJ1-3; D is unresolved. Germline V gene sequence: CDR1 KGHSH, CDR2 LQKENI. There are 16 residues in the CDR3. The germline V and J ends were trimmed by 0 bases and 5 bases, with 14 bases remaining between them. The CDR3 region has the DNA TGTGCCAGCTCACCACCGGGCGGCACCAACAGAAACACCATATATTTT. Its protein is CASSPPGGTNRNTIYF. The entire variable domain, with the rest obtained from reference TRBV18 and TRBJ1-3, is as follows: NAGVMQNPRHLVRRRGQEARLRCSPMKGHSHVYWYRQLPEEGLKFMVYLQKENIIDESGMPKERFSAEFPKEGPSILRIQQVVRGDSAAYFCASSPPGGTNRNTIYFGEGSWLTVV.